The sequence of this T cell receptor beta chain was determined in a study of OX40 agonist ivuxolimab in advanced cancers. Assay used: immunoSEQ multiplex PCR; TCRdb lists only in-frame clones, some missing. This sample has tens of thousands of clones, with around 90% found just once. About this clone itself: Its antigen is currently unknown.

Broader study findings: Clonal expansion by week 6 occurred in CD4+ and CD8+ blood T cells (at 0.1 to 3.0 mg/kg).

The sequencing here drew on CD4+ or CD8+ T cells sorted from blood, taken in a trial of the OX40 agonist ivuxolimab. This clonotype was sampled from an adult with an advanced solid tumor such as melanoma, head and neck, liver or kidney cancer.

This CDR3 is CASSPQSNQPQHF. In DNA form, the CDR3 reads TGTGCCAGTAGCCCACAAAGCAATCAGCCCCAGCATTTT. The chain links TRBV19 to TRBJ1-5; no firm D call. V lost 6 bases, J lost 1 base, and 7 bases lay in between. CDR1 is LNHDA and CDR2 is SQIVND in the germline V gene (reference sequence). This CDR3 comprises 13 residues.